This is a list of T cell receptor beta chains from one sample in a study of somatic mutations in cytotoxic T cells in rheumatoid arthritis. Using immunoSEQ multiplex PCR, the repertoire was profiled, and TCRdb retains in-frame clones only, with some absent. The profile shows approximately 20,000 clones, 86% of them singletons. Sequenced input: CD8+ T cells sorted from blood. Receptor source: a man aged 35-49 years in good health. Each CDR3 is given without its conserved first and last residue. Fields, in order: CDR3 protein, V gene, J gene.

CDR3 protein: ASSHEIGGRDEQY
V gene: TRBV28
J gene: TRBJ2-7

CDR3 protein: ASSGRGLAGGPGTDTQY
V gene: TRBV9
J gene: TRBJ2-3

CDR3 protein: ASSRRAYEQY
V gene: TRBV28
J gene: TRBJ2-7

CDR3 protein: ASSLGGATTNEKLF
V gene: TRBV13
J gene: TRBJ1-4

CDR3 protein: ASLGIGGEWSNGYT
V gene: TRBV19
J gene: TRBJ1-2

CDR3 protein: ASSLGGEIGEQF
V gene: TRBV27
J gene: TRBJ2-1

CDR3 protein: ASSFGQRSSYEQY
V gene: TRBV28
J gene: TRBJ2-7

CDR3 protein: ASSVGREGVSDTQY
V gene: TRBV9
J gene: TRBJ2-3

CDR3 protein: ASSLLLQGDTEAF
V gene: TRBV7-2
J gene: TRBJ1-1

CDR3 protein: ATSRDLGSVNTEAF
V gene: TRBV15
J gene: TRBJ1-1

CDR3 protein: ASSSGWTGELF
V gene: TRBV4-3
J gene: TRBJ2-2

CDR3 protein: ASSLAQGPQETQY
V gene: TRBV28
J gene: TRBJ2-5

CDR3 protein: ASSHSAGGRAGANVLT
V gene: TRBV7-9
J gene: TRBJ2-6

CDR3 protein: ASSIGRGFSYEQY
V gene: TRBV9
J gene: TRBJ2-7

CDR3 protein: ASGFGREGETQY
V gene: TRBV12-5
J gene: TRBJ2-5

CDR3 protein: ASLGPMNTEAF
V gene: TRBV7-2
J gene: TRBJ1-1

CDR3 protein: ASSLEAGYSNQPQH
V gene: TRBV28
J gene: TRBJ1-5

CDR3 protein: ASSLWINYGYT
V gene: TRBV5-6
J gene: TRBJ1-2

CDR3 protein: ASSGASDRESGELF
V gene: TRBV28
J gene: TRBJ2-2

CDR3 protein: ASGWAGNYEQY
V gene: TRBV27
J gene: TRBJ2-7

CDR3 protein: ASSTGTGVYGYT
V gene: TRBV5-8
J gene: TRBJ1-2

CDR3 protein: ASSESGTYEQY
V gene: TRBV10-1
J gene: NA

CDR3 protein: ASSPARGSGNTDTQY
V gene: TRBV5-1
J gene: TRBJ2-3

CDR3 protein: ASSFFLGGDTQY
V gene: TRBV7-9
J gene: TRBJ2-3

CDR3 protein: ASSYGPSNQPQH
V gene: TRBV6-6
J gene: TRBJ1-5

CDR3 protein: ASSDLIQNEQF
V gene: TRBV10-1
J gene: TRBJ2-1

CDR3 protein: ASSEGRQNTEAF
V gene: TRBV6-1
J gene: TRBJ1-1

CDR3 protein: ASSLWASGTYEQY
V gene: TRBV28
J gene: TRBJ2-7

CDR3 protein: ASSKSGGFTTCLSGNTIY
V gene: TRBV21-1
J gene: TRBJ1-3